One and the same sample provided the 9 T cell receptor beta chains below, sequenced in a study of OX40 agonist ivuxolimab in advanced cancers. The method was immunoSEQ multiplex PCR; TCRdb's version includes in-frame clones alone and lacks a portion of them. This sample has 80,000 to 95,000 clones, with roughly 89% found just once. The sequencing used CD4+ or CD8+ T cells sorted from blood, collected in a trial of the OX40 agonist ivuxolimab. The receptors stem from an adult with an advanced solid tumor such as melanoma, head and neck, liver or kidney cancer.

V and J are TRBV15 and TRBJ2-4, with 10 bases that match TRBD1. V shed 3 bases and J 7 bases; nucleotides not matched to a gene: 3. The CDR3 contains 14 residues. Germline V gene lookup returns CDR1 LNHNV and CDR2 YYDKDF (reference sequence). CDR3 region: CATSRDRGSNIQYF. CDR3 coding DNA: TGTGCCACCAGCAGGGACAGGGGGTCGAACATTCAGTACTTC.

This chain connects TRBV18 to TRBJ1-2, with D hard to call. Deletions cut 5 bases from V and 6 bases from J, with 4 bases between. Germline CDR1 is KGHSH and CDR2 is LQKENI. The CDR3 length is 10 residues. CDR3 protein: CASSGNGYTF. In nucleotides, the CDR3 is TGTGCCAGCTCAGGGAATGGCTACACCTTC.

This sequence joins TRBV5-1 and TRBJ1-1; no clear D. With 0 bases removed from V and 4 bases from J, the gap between germline ends came to 16 bases. CDR3 length equals 16 residues. CDR1 is SGHRS, CDR2 YFSETQ, per germline. This CDR3 reads CASSLAAGVISTEAFF. DNA of the CDR3: TGCGCCAGCAGCTTGGCCGCAGGTGTGATTTCCACTGAAGCTTTCTTT.

The chain is built from TRBV10-3 and TRBJ2-7, with 13 nucleotides matching TRBD2. Germline V gives CDR1 ENHRY, CDR2 SYGVKD. J lost 1 base, V lost 10 bases, and 4 bases had no gene match. The CDR3 covers 14 residues. The CDR3 region is CATGTSGTSYEQYF. CDR3 nucleotides: TGTGCCACGGGGACTAGCGGGACGTCCTACGAGCAGTACTTC.

The chain is built from TRBV2 and TRBJ2-1; D possibly corresponds to TRBD2 (6 bases). The ends were cut back, 4 bases at V and 7 bases at J, with 14 bases in the middle. Germline assignment: CDR1 SNHLY and CDR2 FYNNEI. The CDR3 covers 14 residues. The CDR3 loop is CASSGRAAGNEQFF. The CDR3, as DNA: TGTGCCAGCAGTGGCCGGGCGGCGGGGAATGAGCAGTTCTTC.

The chain has TRBV4-1 and TRBJ2-3; TRBD2 aligns across 12 bases. Germline V CDR1 and CDR2: MGHRA, YSYEKL. CDR3 length: 16 residues. The V and J ends lost 1 base and 5 bases, in that order; junction bases with no gene match: 4. CDR3 nucleotide sequence: TGCGCCAGCAGCCAAGGTCCACTAGCGGGAGGAGATACGCAGTATTTT. Its protein product is CASSQGPLAGGDTQYF.

The CDR3 region has the DNA TGTGCCAGTAGTTTGGACTCTGCGGGGGAGACCCAGTACTTC. Its translation is CASSLDSAGETQYF. This chain joins TRBV19 and TRBJ2-5; a weak D match, TRBD2 (6 bases). The CDR3 has 14 amino acids. V lost 5 bases, J lost 5 bases, and 15 bases lay in between. From germline, CDR1 is LNHDA and CDR2 SQIVND (reference sequence).

This chain joins TRBV28 and TRBJ2-5; 9 nucleotides match TRBD1. The V and J ends lost 10 bases and 1 base, in that order; junction bases with no gene match: 4. The CDR3 spans 13 residues. Germline V lookup: CDR1 MDHEN, CDR2 SYDVKM. CDR3 sequence reads: CATGQGRQETQYF. CDR3 nucleotide sequence: TGTGCCACGGGACAGGGCCGCCAAGAGACCCAGTACTTC.

V is TRBV4-1 and J is TRBJ1-2; D gene unclear. CDR3 size: 16 residues. The germline V gene encodes CDR1 MGHRA and CDR2 YSYEKL. V was trimmed by 1 base and J by 8 bases, leaving 20 bases between them. DNA for the CDR3: TGCGCCAGCAGCCAAGGCCGGAGTGGGCCTTTTAGGGGCTACACCTTC. It is translated as CASSQGRSGPFRGYTF.